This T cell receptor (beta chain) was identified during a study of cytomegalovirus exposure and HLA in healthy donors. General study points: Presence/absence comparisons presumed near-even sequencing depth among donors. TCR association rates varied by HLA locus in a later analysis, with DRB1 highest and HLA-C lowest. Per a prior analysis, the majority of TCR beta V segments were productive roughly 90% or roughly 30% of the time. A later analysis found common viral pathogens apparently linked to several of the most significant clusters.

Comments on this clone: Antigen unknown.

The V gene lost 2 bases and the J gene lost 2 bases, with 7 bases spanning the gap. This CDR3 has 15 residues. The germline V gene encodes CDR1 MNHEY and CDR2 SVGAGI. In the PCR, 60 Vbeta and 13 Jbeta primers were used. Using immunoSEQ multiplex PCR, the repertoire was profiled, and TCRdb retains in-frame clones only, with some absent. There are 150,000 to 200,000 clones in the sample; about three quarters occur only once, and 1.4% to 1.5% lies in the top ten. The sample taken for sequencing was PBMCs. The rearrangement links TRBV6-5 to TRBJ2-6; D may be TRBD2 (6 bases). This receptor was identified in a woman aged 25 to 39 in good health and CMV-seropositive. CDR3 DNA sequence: TGTGCCAGCAGTTACGGGGGGACTGGGGCCAACGTCCTGACTTTC. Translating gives CASSYGGTGANVLTF.